What follows is one T cell receptor beta chain and its context. This record belongs to a study of blood T cell repertoires in COVID-19. Study-level information: Acute-phase and convalescent COVID-19 samples originated in the United States, Italy and Spain.

The table came from immunoSEQ multiplex PCR; TCRdb's copy has only in-frame clones and leaves some out. Among tens of thousands of clones listed, roughly 83% were seen once. Germline lookup yields CDR1 SGHVS and CDR2 FQNEAQ. V lost 5 bases and J lost 0, with 11 bases in between. The CDR3 covers 15 residues. The rearrangement links TRBV7-8 to TRBJ1-3, with D maybe TRBD1 (6 bases). The source material was peripheral blood. The sequence was obtained from a man between 25 and 39 years old with COVID-19, enrolled during active disease. CDR3 in amino acids: CASSPGQPSGNTIYF. Written as DNA, the CDR3 is TGTGCCAGCAGCCCGGGACAACCCTCTGGAAACACCATATATTTT.